This is a list of T cell receptor beta chains from one sample in a study of T cell clonotyping in hematopoietic cell transplantation. The method was immunoSEQ multiplex PCR; TCRdb's version includes in-frame clones alone and lacks a portion of them. The data hold some 11,000 clones, with 35% to 50% observed a single time. Sample: PBMCs, taken 30 days after allogeneic stem cell transplant. The origin of the receptors is a male patient aged 45-60 years who had an allogeneic stem cell transplant from an unrelated donor, so the T cells may come from the graft donor. Some clones in this sample may be carry-over from other donors' samples. Each CDR3 is given with its conserved first and last residue. A D gene is named only where the DNA matches it firmly. Clone size is shown for a subset of rows, as once, few, many or a class of expanded clone.

few | TRBJ1-2 | TRBV9 | - | CASSFASGSYGYTF | TGTGCCAGCAGCTTTGCCTCAGGGTCCTATGGCTACACCTTC
- | TRBJ2-7 | TRBV30 | - | CAWTGPTYEQYF | TGTGCCTGGACAGGTCCGACCTACGAGCAGTACTTC
- | TRBJ2-5 | TRBV5-4 | - | CASSPSGSEYQETQYF | TGTGCCAGCAGCCCCAGTGGTTCGGAGTACCAAGAGACCCAGTACTTC
- | TRBJ1-2 | TRBV7-9 | - | CASSLGEGDGYTF | TGTGCCAGCAGCTTGGGGGAAGGGGATGGCTACACCTTC
- | TRBJ2-6 | TRBV21-1 | - | CASSKGALPAGANVLTF | TGTGCCAGCAGCAAAGGAGCCCTTCCTGCTGGGGCCAACGTCCTGACTTTC
- | TRBJ1-1 | TRBV30 | - | CAWAGFGTEAFF | TGTGCCTGGGCCGGTTTTGGCACTGAAGCTTTCTTT
- | TRBJ1-4 | TRBV30 | TRBD1 | CAWEAGTGFLNEKLFF | TGTGCCTGGGAAGCCGGGACAGGGTTTCTAAATGAAAAACTGTTTTTT
- | TRBJ2-3 | TRBV2 | - | CASQATSRRDTQYF | TGTGCCAGCCAGGCGACTAGTCGGCGGGATACGCAGTATTTT
- | TRBJ2-4 | TRBV30 | TRBD2 | CAWSKGGNLAKNIQYF | TGTGCCTGGAGTAAGGGAGGGAATTTAGCCAAAAACATTCAGTACTTC
few | TRBJ1-2 | TRBV30 | TRBD1 | CAWSVQGTGNGYTF | TGTGCCTGGAGTGTACAAGGGACAGGGAATGGCTACACCTTC
- | TRBJ1-2 | TRBV30 | TRBD1 | CAWSADRGDGYTF | TGTGCCTGGAGTGCGGACAGGGGGGATGGCTACACCTTC
few | TRBJ2-2 | TRBV6-6 | - | CASESLLNTGELFF | TGTGCCAGCGAGAGCCTGCTGAACACCGGGGAGCTGTTTTTT
- | TRBJ2-5 | TRBV5-7 | - | CASSLPSQQETQYF | TGTGCCAGCAGCTTGCCTAGCCAACAAGAGACCCAGTACTTC
- | TRBJ1-4 | TRBV29-1 | TRBD1 | CSARQGEGKLFF | TGCAGCGCAAGACAGGGAGAGGGAAAACTGTTTTTT
few | TRBJ1-2 | TRBV5-1 | - | CASSLESPNYGYTF | TGCGCCAGCAGCTTGGAATCCCCTAACTATGGCTACACCTTC
- | TRBJ1-1 | TRBV30 | TRBD1 | CAWTDRETEAFF | TGTGCCTGGACAGACAGGGAAACTGAAGCTTTCTTT
few | TRBJ1-2 | TRBV30 | - | CAWSSGIWGYTF | TGTGCCTGGAGTTCCGGGATTTGGGGCTACACCTTC
few | TRBJ2-3 | TRBV19 | TRBD2 | CASTETSGVSDTQYF | TGTGCCAGTACCGAGACTAGCGGTGTCTCAGATACGCAGTATTTT
few | TRBJ2-5 | TRBV6-5 | TRBD2 | CASTEYAGGPGDQYF | TGTGCCAGCACCGAATACGCGGGAGGGCCGGGCGACCAGTACTTC
- | TRBJ1-2 | TRBV30 | TRBD1 | CAWIRTGTGTYGYTF | TGTGCCTGGATACGAACCGGGACAGGGACCTATGGCTACACCTTC
- | TRBJ2-2 | TRBV7-2 | - | CASSLALGVTGELFF | TGTGCCAGCAGCTTAGCGCTGGGGGTCACCGGGGAGCTGTTTTTT
few | TRBJ2-7 | TRBV2 | TRBD1 | CASRYPSYRGRSYEQYF | TGTGCCAGCAGGTACCCTTCTTACAGGGGGCGCAGCTACGAGCAGTACTTC
- | TRBJ2-7 | TRBV13 | - | CASSRWGLGGEQYF | TGTGCCAGCAGCCGCTGGGGACTGGGCGGTGAGCAGTACTTC
- | TRBJ2-3 | TRBV5-1 | TRBD2 | CASSPRLAGGTDTQYF | TGCGCCAGCAGTCCGAGACTAGCGGGGGGCACAGATACGCAGTATTTT
few | TRBJ2-7 | TRBV7-2 | - | CASSYKGSWDYEQYF | TGTGCCAGCAGCTACAAGGGGAGTTGGGACTACGAGCAGTACTTC
- | TRBJ2-1 | TRBV25-1 | - | CASRGSPGTSSYNEQFF | TGTGCCAGCAGGGGGAGCCCAGGAACTTCCTCCTACAATGAGCAGTTCTTC
- | TRBJ1-1 | TRBV30 | - | CAWSPLGHLNTEAFF | TGTGCCTGGAGTCCCTTGGGACACCTGAACACTGAAGCTTTCTTT
- | TRBJ2-7 | TRBV4-3 | - | CASSQERRYEQYF | TGCGCCAGCAGCCAAGAAAGGCGCTACGAGCAGTACTTC
- | TRBJ2-7 | TRBV29-1 | TRBD2 | CSVEPLAGGSNEQYF | TGCAGCGTTGAACCGCTAGCGGGAGGGAGTAACGAGCAGTACTTC
few | TRBJ2-7 | TRBV5-6 | - | CASSSVGGYEQYF | TGTGCCAGCAGCTCCGTTGGGGGTTACGAGCAGTACTTC
once | TRBJ2-7 | TRBV6-1 | - | CASSRGYEQYF | TGTGCCAGCTCCCGGGGCTACGAGCAGTACTTC
- | TRBJ1-1 | TRBV14 | - | CASSQNLGDTEAFF | TGTGCCAGCAGCCAGAACCTTGGGGACACTGAAGCTTTCTTT
few | TRBJ1-1 | TRBV30 | - | CAWSVWVSAEAFF | TGTGCCTGGAGTGTGTGGGTTTCCGCTGAAGCTTTCTTT
- | TRBJ2-3 | TRBV7-8 | - | CASSLNRLTDTQYF | TGTGCCAGCAGCTTAAACAGGCTCACAGATACGCAGTATTTT
- | TRBJ2-7 | TRBV7-2 | - | CASSRDGRLYEQYF | TGTGCCAGCAGCCGGGACGGGAGACTTTACGAGCAGTACTTC
few | TRBJ2-7 | TRBV19 | - | CASSPTRTYEQYF | TGTGCCAGTAGTCCGACAAGAACCTACGAGCAGTACTTC
- | TRBJ1-2 | TRBV30 | - | CAWSSTGHNYGYTF | TGTGCCTGGAGTTCCACGGGACACAACTATGGCTACACCTTC
few | TRBJ1-3 | TRBV6-1 | - | CASSESGDSGNTIYF | TGTGCCAGCAGTGAGAGCGGAGACTCTGGAAACACCATATATTTT
- | TRBJ1-1 | TRBV30 | - | CAWTQGLSTEAFF | TGTGCCTGGACCCAGGGGTTGAGCACTGAAGCTTTCTTT
- | TRBJ1-2 | TRBV2 | - | CASSEGIYGYTF | TGTGCCAGCAGTGAAGGTATCTATGGCTACACCTTC
- | TRBJ2-7 | TRBV5-4 | TRBD2 | CASSPGGAPSYEQYF | TGTGCCAGCAGCCCCGGGGGGGCCCCATCCTACGAGCAGTACTTC
- | TRBJ1-2 | TRBV30 | - | CAWSPYLEDGYTF | TGTGCCTGGAGCCCCTATTTGGAGGATGGCTACACCTTC
- | TRBJ2-3 | TRBV7-2 | - | CASSLTGVTQYF | TGTGCCAGCAGCTTAACCGGTGTCACGCAGTATTTT
- | TRBJ2-1 | TRBV7-8 | - | CASSARTDAYNEQFF | TGTGCCAGCAGCGCCCGGACTGACGCCTACAATGAGCAGTTCTTC
- | TRBJ1-1 | TRBV30 | - | CAWSSVRRSEAFF | TGTGCCTGGAGTTCGGTCAGGCGATCTGAAGCTTTCTTT
- | TRBJ2-1 | TRBV28 | TRBD2 | CASRRREGRSEQFF | TGTGCCAGCAGAAGGCGGGAGGGCCGGAGTGAGCAGTTCTTC
- | TRBJ2-7 | TRBV30 | - | CAWGQRASYEQYF | TGTGCCTGGGGGCAAAGGGCCTCCTACGAGCAGTACTTC
- | TRBJ1-2 | TRBV25-1 | - | CASSEWLTTGYGYTF | TGTGCCAGCAGTGAATGGCTCACCACAGGGTATGGCTACACCTTC
- | TRBJ2-5 | TRBV7-2 | - | CASSPLSGEETQYF | TGTGCCAGCAGCCCTTTAAGTGGGGAAGAGACCCAGTACTTC
few | TRBJ1-2 | TRBV5-3 | TRBD1 | CARSLAGTGGYGYTF | TGTGCCAGAAGCTTGGCCGGGACAGGGGGCTATGGCTACACCTTC
few | TRBJ1-2 | TRBV6-6 | - | CASSVGGSSRGYTF | TGTGCCAGCAGCGTGGGGGGATCCTCTCGGGGCTACACCTTC